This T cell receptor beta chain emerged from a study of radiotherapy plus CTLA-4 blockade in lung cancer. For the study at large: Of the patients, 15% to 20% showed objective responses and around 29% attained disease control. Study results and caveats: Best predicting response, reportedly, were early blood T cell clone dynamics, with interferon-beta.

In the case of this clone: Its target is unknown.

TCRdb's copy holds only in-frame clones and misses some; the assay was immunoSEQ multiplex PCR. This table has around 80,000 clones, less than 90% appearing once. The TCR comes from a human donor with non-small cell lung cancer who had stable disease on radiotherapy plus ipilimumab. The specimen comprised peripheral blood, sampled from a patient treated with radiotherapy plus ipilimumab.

The CDR3 loop is CASSLGGQGLVAYEQYF. The CDR3 DNA sequence: TGTGCCAGCAGCTTAGGCGGACAGGGCCTTGTCGCCTACGAGCAGTACTTC. The chain is built from TRBV7-8 and TRBJ2-7; 8 bases match TRBD1. CDR3 length: 17 amino acids. The ends lost 1 base at V and 2 bases at J; junction bases unmatched: 10. Per the germline V gene, CDR1 is SGHVS and CDR2 is FQNEAQ.